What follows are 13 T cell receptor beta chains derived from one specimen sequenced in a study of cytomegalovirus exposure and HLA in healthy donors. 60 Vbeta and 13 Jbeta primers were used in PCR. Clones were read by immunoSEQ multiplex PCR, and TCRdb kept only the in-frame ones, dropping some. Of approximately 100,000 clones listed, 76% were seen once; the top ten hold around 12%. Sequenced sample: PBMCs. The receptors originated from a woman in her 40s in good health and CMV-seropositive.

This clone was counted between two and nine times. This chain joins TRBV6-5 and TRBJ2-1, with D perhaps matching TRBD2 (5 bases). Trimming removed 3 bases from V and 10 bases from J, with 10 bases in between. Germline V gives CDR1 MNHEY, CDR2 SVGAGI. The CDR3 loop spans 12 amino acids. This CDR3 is CASSYYTGEQFF. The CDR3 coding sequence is TGTGCCAGCAGTTATTACACGGGGGAGCAGTTCTTC.

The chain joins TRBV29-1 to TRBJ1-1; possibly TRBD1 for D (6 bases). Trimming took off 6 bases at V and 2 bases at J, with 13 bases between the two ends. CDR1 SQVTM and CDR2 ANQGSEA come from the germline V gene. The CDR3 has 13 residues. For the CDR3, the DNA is TGCAGCGTGGGCCAGGGGATTAACACTGAAGCTTTCTTT. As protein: CSVGQGINTEAFF.

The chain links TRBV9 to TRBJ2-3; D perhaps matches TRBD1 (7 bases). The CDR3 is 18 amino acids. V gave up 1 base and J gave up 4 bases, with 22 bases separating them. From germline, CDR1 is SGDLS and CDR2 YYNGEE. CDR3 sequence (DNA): TGTGCCAGCAGCGTATCCCCAAGCGACAGGGAGGTGGCAGATACGCAGTATTTT. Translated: CASSVSPSDREVADTQYF.

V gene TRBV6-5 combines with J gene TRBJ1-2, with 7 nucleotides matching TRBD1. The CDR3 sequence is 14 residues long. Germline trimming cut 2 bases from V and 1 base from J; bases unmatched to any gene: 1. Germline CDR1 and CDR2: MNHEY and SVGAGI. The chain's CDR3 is CASSYGQDNYGYTF. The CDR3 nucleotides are TGTGCCAGCAGTTACGGACAGGATAACTATGGCTACACCTTC.

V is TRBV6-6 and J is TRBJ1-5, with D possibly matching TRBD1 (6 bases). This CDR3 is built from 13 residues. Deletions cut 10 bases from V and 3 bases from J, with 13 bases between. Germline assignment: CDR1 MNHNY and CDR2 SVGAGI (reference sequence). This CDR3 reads CATSGQTNQPQHF. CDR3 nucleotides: TGTGCCACCTCCGGACAGACCAATCAGCCCCAGCATTTT.

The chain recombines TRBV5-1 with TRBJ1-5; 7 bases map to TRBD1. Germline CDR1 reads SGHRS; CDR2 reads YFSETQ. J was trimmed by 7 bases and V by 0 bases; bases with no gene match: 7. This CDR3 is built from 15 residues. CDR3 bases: TGCGCCAGCAGCTTGGAAGGCAGGGGGGACCAGCCCCAGCATTTT. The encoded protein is CASSLEGRGDQPQHF.

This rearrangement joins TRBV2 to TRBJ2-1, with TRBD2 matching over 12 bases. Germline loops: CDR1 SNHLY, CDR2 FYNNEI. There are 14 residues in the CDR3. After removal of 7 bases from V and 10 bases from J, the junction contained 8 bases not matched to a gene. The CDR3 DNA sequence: TGTGCCAGCACCAAACTTGGACTAGCGGGGGAGCAGTTCTTC. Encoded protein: CASTKLGLAGEQFF.

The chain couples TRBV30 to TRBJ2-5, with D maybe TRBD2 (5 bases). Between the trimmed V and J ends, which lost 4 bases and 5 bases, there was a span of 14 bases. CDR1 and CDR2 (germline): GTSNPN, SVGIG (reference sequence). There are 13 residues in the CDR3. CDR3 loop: CAWIGRDWETQYF. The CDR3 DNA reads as TGTGCCTGGATAGGGAGAGACTGGGAGACCCAGTACTTC.

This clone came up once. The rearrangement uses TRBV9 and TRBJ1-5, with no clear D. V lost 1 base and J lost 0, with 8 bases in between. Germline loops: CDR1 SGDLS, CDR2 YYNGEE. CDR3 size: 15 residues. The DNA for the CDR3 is TGTGCCAGCAGCGTAACAACAGTTAGCAATCAGCCCCAGCATTTT. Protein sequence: CASSVTTVSNQPQHF.

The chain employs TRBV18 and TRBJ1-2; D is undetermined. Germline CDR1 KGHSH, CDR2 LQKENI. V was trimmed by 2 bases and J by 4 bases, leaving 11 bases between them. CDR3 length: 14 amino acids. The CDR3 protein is CASSPTQARYGYTF. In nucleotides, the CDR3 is TGTGCCAGCTCACCAACTCAGGCTCGCTATGGCTACACCTTC.

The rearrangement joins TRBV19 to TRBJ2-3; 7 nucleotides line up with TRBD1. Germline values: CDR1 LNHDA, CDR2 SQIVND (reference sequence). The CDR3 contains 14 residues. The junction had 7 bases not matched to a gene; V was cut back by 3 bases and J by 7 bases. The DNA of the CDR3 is TGTGCCAGTAGTATGGACAGGCAATCGAATACGCAGTATTTT. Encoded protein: CASSMDRQSNTQYF.

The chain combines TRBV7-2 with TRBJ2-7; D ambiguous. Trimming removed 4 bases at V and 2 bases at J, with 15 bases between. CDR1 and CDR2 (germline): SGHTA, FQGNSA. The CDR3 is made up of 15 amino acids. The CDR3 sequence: CASSSPGPSPYEQYF. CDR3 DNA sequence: TGTGCCAGCAGCTCCCCGGGTCCATCGCCCTACGAGCAGTACTTC.

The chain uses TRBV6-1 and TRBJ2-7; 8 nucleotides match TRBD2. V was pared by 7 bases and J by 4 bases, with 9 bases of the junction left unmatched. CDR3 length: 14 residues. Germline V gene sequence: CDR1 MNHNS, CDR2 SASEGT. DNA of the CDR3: TGTGCCAGCATCCCGGGACTAGGGACTTACGAGCAGTACTTC. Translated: CASIPGLGTYEQYF.